This T cell receptor (beta chain) was identified during a study of T cells in Graves' hyperthyroidism and ophthalmopathy. The study, taken as a whole, reports: Median prediction lead before ophthalmopathy onset was around 7 months with the model. Among clonotypes expanded in thyroid above 0.001, most were also found in blood. Through a model of 13 V-J features, ophthalmopathy was separated from stable hyperthyroidism.

The V end lost 5 bases, the J end lost 5 bases, and 10 bases lay between the germline ends. The CDR3 totals 13 residues. Germline V CDR1 and CDR2: SGHTA, FQGTGA. TCR beta CDR3 region amplification was performed from RNA transcripts. The TCR CDR3 first-round RT-PCR relied on the HTBI primer set. TCRdb re-called the multiplex PCR reads through MiXCR, storing one row per CDR3 protein. The data contain roughly 840,000 distinct CDR3 sequences, around 39% of them singletons. Clinicians diagnosed patients from clinical symptoms, serum thyroxine and TRAb, thyroid ultrasound and orbital computed tomography. In the case of this clonotype: Its antigen is not identified. This may be a read error, as it is one base from a much larger clone.

The TCR originated in a man younger than 30 with Graves' hyperthyroidism. The sample taken for sequencing was blood. The chain carries TRBV7-3 and TRBJ1-5, with unresolved D. CDR3 nucleotides: TGTGCCAGCAGCCCAGGCCGGTATCAGCCCCAGCATTTT. It encodes CASSPGRYQPQHF.